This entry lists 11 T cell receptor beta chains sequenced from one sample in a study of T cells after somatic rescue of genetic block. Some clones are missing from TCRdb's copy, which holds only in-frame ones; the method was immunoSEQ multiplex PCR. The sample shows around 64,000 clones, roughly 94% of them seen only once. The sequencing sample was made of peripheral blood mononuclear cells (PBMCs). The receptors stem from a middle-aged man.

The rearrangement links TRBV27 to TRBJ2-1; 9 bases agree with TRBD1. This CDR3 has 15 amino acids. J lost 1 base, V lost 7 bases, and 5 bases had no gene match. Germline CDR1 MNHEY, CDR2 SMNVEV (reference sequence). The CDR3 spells CASMVGQGSYNEQFF. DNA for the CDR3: TGTGCCAGCATGGTCGGACAGGGGTCCTACAATGAGCAGTTCTTC.

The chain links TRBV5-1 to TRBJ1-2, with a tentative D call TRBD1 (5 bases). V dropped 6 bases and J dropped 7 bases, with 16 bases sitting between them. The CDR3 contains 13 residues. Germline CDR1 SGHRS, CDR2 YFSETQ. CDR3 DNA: TGCGCCAGCACCCGGGACCCAGGCTCTGGCTACACCTTC. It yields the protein CASTRDPGSGYTF.

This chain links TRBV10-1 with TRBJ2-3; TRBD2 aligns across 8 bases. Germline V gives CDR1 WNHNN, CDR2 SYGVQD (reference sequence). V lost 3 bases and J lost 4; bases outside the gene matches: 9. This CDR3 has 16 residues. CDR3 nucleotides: TGCGCCAGCAGTGATTTTCTAGCGGGTCAGGCAGATACGCAGTATTTT. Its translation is CASSDFLAGQADTQYF.

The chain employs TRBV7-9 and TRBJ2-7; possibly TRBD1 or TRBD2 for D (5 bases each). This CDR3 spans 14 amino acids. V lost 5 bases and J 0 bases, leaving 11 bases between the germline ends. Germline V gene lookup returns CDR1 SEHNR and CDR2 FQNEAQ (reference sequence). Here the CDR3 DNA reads TGTGCCAGCAGCCCCCCAGGGAGCTCCTACGAGCAGTACTTC. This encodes CASSPPGSSYEQYF.

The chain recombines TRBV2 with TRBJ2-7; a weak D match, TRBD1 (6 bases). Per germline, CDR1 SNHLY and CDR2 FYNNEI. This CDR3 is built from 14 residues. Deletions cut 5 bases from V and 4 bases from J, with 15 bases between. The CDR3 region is CASSYRVFQYEQYF. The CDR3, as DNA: TGTGCCAGCAGTTACAGGGTTTTCCAGTACGAGCAGTACTTC.

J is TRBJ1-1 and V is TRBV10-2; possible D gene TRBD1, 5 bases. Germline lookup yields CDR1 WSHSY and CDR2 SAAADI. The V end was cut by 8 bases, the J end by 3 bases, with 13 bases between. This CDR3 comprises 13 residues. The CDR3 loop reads CASAAGRHTEAFF. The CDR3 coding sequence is TGCGCCAGCGCGGCAGGGCGGCACACTGAAGCTTTCTTT.

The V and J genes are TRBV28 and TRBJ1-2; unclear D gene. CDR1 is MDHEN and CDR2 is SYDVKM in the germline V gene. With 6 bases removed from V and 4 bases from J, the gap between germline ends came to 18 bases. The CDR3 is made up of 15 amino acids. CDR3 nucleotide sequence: TGTGCCAGCAGCCCACCCGGTGGGCTAGGCTATGGCTACACCTTC. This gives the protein CASSPPGGLGYGYTF.

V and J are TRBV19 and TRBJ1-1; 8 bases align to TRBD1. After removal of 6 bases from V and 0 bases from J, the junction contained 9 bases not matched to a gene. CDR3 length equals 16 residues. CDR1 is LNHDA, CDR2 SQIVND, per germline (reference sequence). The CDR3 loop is CASSRDRGELNTEAFF. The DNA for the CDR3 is TGTGCCAGTAGCCGAGACAGGGGCGAGCTGAACACTGAAGCTTTCTTT.

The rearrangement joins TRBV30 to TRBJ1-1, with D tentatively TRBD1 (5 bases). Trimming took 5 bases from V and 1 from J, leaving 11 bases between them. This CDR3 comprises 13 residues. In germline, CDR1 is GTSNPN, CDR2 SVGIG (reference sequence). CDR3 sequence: CAWLGTENTEAFF. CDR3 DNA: TGTGCCTGGTTAGGGACTGAGAACACTGAAGCTTTCTTT.

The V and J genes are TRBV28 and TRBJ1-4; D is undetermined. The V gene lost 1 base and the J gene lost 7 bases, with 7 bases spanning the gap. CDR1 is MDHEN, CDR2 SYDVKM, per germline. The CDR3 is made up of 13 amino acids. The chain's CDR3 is CASSLYTTEKLFF. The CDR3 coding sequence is TGTGCCAGCAGTTTATACACAACTGAAAAACTGTTTTTT.

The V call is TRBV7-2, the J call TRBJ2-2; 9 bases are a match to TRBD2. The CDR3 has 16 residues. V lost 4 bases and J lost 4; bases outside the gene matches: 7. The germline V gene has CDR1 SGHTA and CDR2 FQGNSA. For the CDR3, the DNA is TGTGCCAGCAGCTCAACGGCGGGAGGGCCCACCGGGGAGCTGTTTTTT. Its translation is CASSSTAGGPTGELFF.